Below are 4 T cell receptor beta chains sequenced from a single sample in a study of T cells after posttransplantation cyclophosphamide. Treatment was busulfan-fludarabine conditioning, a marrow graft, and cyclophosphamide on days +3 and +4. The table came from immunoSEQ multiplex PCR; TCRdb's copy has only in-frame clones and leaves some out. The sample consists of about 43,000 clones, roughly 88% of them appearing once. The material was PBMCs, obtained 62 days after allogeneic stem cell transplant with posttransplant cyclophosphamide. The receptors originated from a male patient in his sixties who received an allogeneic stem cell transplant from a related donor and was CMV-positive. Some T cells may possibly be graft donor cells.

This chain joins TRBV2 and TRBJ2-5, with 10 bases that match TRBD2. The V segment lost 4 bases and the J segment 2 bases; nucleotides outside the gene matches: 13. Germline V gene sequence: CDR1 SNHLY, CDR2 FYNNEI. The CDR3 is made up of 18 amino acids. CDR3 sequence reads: CASSAPPGLAELQETQYF. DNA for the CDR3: TGTGCCAGCAGTGCGCCGCCCGGACTAGCGGAACTTCAAGAGACCCAGTACTTC.

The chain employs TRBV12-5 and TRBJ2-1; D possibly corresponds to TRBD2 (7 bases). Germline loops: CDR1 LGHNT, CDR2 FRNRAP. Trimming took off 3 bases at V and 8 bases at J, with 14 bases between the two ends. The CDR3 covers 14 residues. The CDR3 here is CASGLRGGLDEQFF. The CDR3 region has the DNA TGTGCTAGTGGTTTAAGGGGGGGCTTGGATGAGCAGTTCTTC.

The CDR3 DNA sequence: TGTGCCAGTAGCCTCTGGGGGACAGGGGGTCGAGAGACCCAGTACTTC. Translation: CASSLWGTGGRETQYF. This chain joins TRBV19 and TRBJ2-5, with 11 bases matching TRBD1. The junction had 10 bases not matched to a gene; V was cut back by 6 bases and J by 4 bases. Germline CDR1 reads LNHDA; CDR2 reads SQIVND (reference sequence). The CDR3 consists of 16 residues.

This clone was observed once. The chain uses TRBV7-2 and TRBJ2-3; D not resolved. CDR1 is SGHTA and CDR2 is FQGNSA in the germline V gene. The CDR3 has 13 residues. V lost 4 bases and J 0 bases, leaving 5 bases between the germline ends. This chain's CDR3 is CASSSLSTDTQYF. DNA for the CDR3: TGTGCCAGCAGCTCTCTAAGCACAGATACGCAGTATTTT.